This is a list of T cell receptor beta chains from one sample in a study of control samples from healthy donors and cancer patients. This table comes from immunoSEQ multiplex PCR, and its TCRdb copy is limited to in-frame clones, with some not included. Of roughly 170,000 clones detected, 90% to 95% appear once; the ten largest clones hold 1.3% to 1.5%. The material sequenced was blood. The receptors originated from a woman younger than 35 in good health. The CDR3 runs from the conserved cysteine through the conserved F or W. D genes are given only for firm matches. Clone sizes are given selectively: once, few, many, or a class where the clone is expanded.

>TRBV29-1|NA|TRBJ1-5|NA
CSVRLSGNQPQHF
TGCAGCGTTCGACTTTCCGGCAATCAGCCCCAGCATTTT
>TRBV5-1|TRBD2|TRBJ2-1|NA
CASSLIPSGTNNEQFF
TGCGCCAGCAGCTTGATTCCCAGCGGGACGAACAATGAGCAGTTCTTC
>TRBV6-2/TRBV6-3|TRBD2|TRBJ2-7|NA
CASSRTSGGSYEQYF
TGTGCCAGCAGCCGAACTAGCGGGGGCAGCTACGAGCAGTACTTC
>TRBV27|NA|TRBJ2-2|NA
CASSLVTFGELFF
TGTGCCAGCAGTTTAGTCACTTTTGGGGAGCTGTTTTTT
>TRBV7-2|TRBD1|TRBJ2-5|NA
CASSLGVPDRVETQYF
TGTGCCAGCAGCTTAGGCGTCCCGGACAGGGTGGAGACCCAGTACTTC
>TRBV21-1|NA|TRBJ1-5|NA
CASSKGGGTVHLQPQHF
TGTGCCAGCAGCAAAGGGGGCGGGACAGTTCACCTTCAGCCCCAGCATTTT
>TRBV11-2|NA|TRBJ1-1|NA
CASSITVGIEAFF
TGTGCCAGCAGTATAACAGTAGGCATTGAAGCTTTCTTT
>TRBV9|NA|TRBJ1-4|NA
CASSVLSDTNEKLFF
TGTGCCAGCAGCGTATTGTCCGATACTAATGAAAAACTGTTTTTT
>TRBV7-8|NA|TRBJ1-1|once
CASSLGVVRDTEAFF
TGTGCCAGCAGCTTAGGGGTTGTCAGGGACACTGAAGCTTTCTTT
>TRBV18|NA|TRBJ2-1|NA
CASSPLGNNNEQFF
TGTGCCAGCTCACCATTAGGGAACAACAATGAGCAGTTCTTC